These 27 T cell receptor beta chains share one sample of origin, sequenced in a study of regulatory T cells in long-lasting Graves disease. CDR3-region Arm-PCR and iRepertoire HTBI primers produced the TCR beta libraries. Via MiXCR, TCRdb re-called the multiplex PCR reads, giving one row per CDR3 protein. Of under 300,000 distinct CDR3 sequences listed, about 18% are singletons. Time point defined: newly diagnosed GD, antithyroid drugs for less than 3 months. With RNA extracted from PBMCs as input, the TCR library was made. The sequences come from peripheral blood mononuclear cells (PBMCs), collected at new diagnosis, from a patient treated with antithyroid drugs. The receptors stem from a female donor with Graves disease.

This clonotype was seen more than once but under ten times. V usage is TRBV7-9 and J usage is TRBJ1-2; D remains ambiguous. V lost 0 bases to trimming and J lost 4 bases, with 9 bases between them. CDR1 SEHNR and CDR2 FQNEAQ come from the germline V gene (reference sequence). CDR3 size: 14 residues. CDR3 in amino acids: CASSLAGSVYGYTF. CDR3 DNA: TGTGCCAGCAGCTTAGCTGGGTCGGTCTATGGCTACACCTTC.

This clonotype was recorded a few times. A much larger clone sits a single nucleotide away, making a read error possible. The chain couples TRBV11-2 to TRBJ1-1, with D perhaps matching TRBD1 (6 bases). There are 12 residues in the CDR3. Germline V CDR1 and CDR2: SGHAT, FQNNGV. The CDR3 DNA follows: TGTGCCAGCAACCCTAGGGGGGGGCGAGCTCTCTTT. It is translated as CASNPRGGRALF.

This clonotype was detected ten times or more. DNA of the CDR3: TGTGCCAGCAGCGTAGGCAGGAGCCAAGAGACCCAGTACTTC. This codes for CASSVGRSQETQYF. V gene TRBV9 combines with J gene TRBJ2-5; D unresolved. The CDR3 extends over 14 amino acids. Germline CDR1 and CDR2: SGDLS and YYNGEE. V was pared by 0 bases and J by 1 base, with 7 bases between.

Many counts were recorded for this clonotype. V and J are TRBV28 and TRBJ1-1, with 9 bases identical to TRBD1. Trimming removed 3 bases from V and 10 bases from J; junction bases left unmatched: 6. From germline, CDR1 is MDHEN and CDR2 SYDVKM. This CDR3 contains 13 residues. This CDR3 is CASSFGQGIAAFF. The CDR3 DNA reads TGTGCCAGCAGTTTCGGACAGGGGATTGCAGCTTTCTTT.

This clonotype has ten or more counts. V and J are TRBV3-1 and TRBJ2-2; D might be TRBD1 or TRBD2, each matching 6 bases. The CDR3 sequence is 15 residues long. V lost 5 bases to trimming and J lost 7 bases, with 17 bases between them. Germline V gene data show CDR1 as LGHDT and CDR2 as YNNKEL (reference sequence). The CDR3 nucleotides are TGTGCCAGCAGCTTGGGACACGGGGGAGGCGGGGAGCTGTTTTTT. Protein product: CASSLGHGGGGELFF.

This clonotype was observed at least ten times. An end of the junction does not agree with germline; a read error may underlie this. The V call is TRBV2, the J call TRBJ2-1; TRBD2 agrees at 9 bases. The CDR3 consists of 15 residues. Germline V gene sequence: CDR1 SNHLY, CDR2 FYNNEI. This CDR3 is CTSSDWAGGGYEQFF. In nucleotides, the CDR3 is TGTACCAGCAGTGATTGGGCGGGAGGGGGCTATGAGCAGTTCTTC. The full variable domain, completed using reference TRBV2 and TRBJ2-1, is EPEVTQTPSHQVTQMGQEVILRCVPISNHLYFYWYRQILGQKVEFLVSFYNNEISEKSEIFDDQFSVERPDGSNFTLKIRSTKLEDSAMYFCTSSDWAGGGYEQFFGPGTRLTVL.

This clonotype came up many times. The genes are TRBV24-1 and TRBJ2-1; 10 bases agree with TRBD2. The CDR3 covers 14 residues. V trimming: 12 bases; J trimming: 9 bases; junction bases outside the gene matches: 13. CDR1 and CDR2 from the germline V gene are KGHDR and SFDVKD. The CDR3 sequence: CAALRGLATGEQFF. In DNA, the CDR3 is TGTGCCGCCCTGAGGGGACTAGCGACGGGTGAGCAGTTCTTC.

Many counts were recorded for this clonotype. This chain links TRBV5-6 with TRBJ2-7; TRBD2 matches 7 bases. CDR1 SGHDT and CDR2 YYEEEE come from the germline V gene. The junction had 7 bases not matched to a gene; V was cut back by 4 bases and J by 3 bases. The CDR3 length is 14 residues. CDR3 DNA: TGTGCCAGCAGCGTGGCCCTAGCGGACTACGAGCAGTACTTC. Amino acid sequence: CASSVALADYEQYF.

This clonotype was found many times. The chain has TRBV27 and TRBJ2-7; D possibly uses TRBD1 or TRBD2 (5 bases each). Trimming took 4 bases from V and 6 from J, leaving 13 bases between them. The CDR3 extends over 13 amino acids. Germline V gives CDR1 MNHEY, CDR2 SMNVEV (reference sequence). CDR3 in DNA: TGTGCCAGCAGTTATGGTGCAGGGAGCGAGCAGTACTTC. Residues: CASSYGAGSEQYF.

This clonotype was seen repeatedly, ten times or more. The chain employs TRBV11-2 and TRBJ2-2; D perhaps matches TRBD2 (5 bases). Trimming took off 3 bases at V and 5 bases at J, with 13 bases between the two ends. This CDR3 spans 15 amino acids. From germline, CDR1 is SGHAT and CDR2 FQNNGV. CDR3 loop: CASSFFPGITGELFF. The CDR3 DNA follows: TGTGCCAGCAGCTTTTTTCCCGGGATTACCGGGGAGCTGTTTTTT. Full variable domain (missing parts from reference TRBV11-2 and TRBJ2-2): EAGVAQSPRYKIIEKRQSVAFWCNPISGHATLYWYQQILGQGPKLLIQFQNNGVVDDSQLPKDRFSAERLKGVDSTLKIQPAKLEDSAVYLCASSFFPGITGELFFGEGSRLTVL.

This clonotype was detected ten times or more. The chain links TRBV27 to TRBJ2-1; D ambiguous. Germline CDR1 reads MNHEY; CDR2 reads SMNVEV (reference sequence). The length of the CDR3 is 12 residues. Deletions cut 3 bases from V and 6 bases from J, with 6 bases between. This CDR3 reads CASSFIGNEQFF. CDR3 sequence (DNA): TGTGCCAGCAGTTTTATTGGCAATGAGCAGTTCTTC.

This clonotype was counted ten times or more. The V gene is TRBV7-9, the J gene TRBJ1-1, with TRBD1 matching over 8 bases. CDR3 length: 14 amino acids. Looked up from germline, CDR1 is SEHNR and CDR2 is FQNEAQ (reference sequence). J gave up 4 bases and V 6 bases, and 7 bases lay outside the gene matches. The CDR3: CASRSTGEGTEAFF. DNA for the CDR3: TGTGCCAGCAGGTCGACAGGGGAGGGCACTGAAGCTTTCTTT. The full variable domain, with the rest looked up from reference TRBV7-9 and TRBJ1-1, is DTGVSQNPRHKITKRGQNVTFRCDPISEHNRLYWYRQTLGQGPEFLTYFQNEAQLEKSRLLSDRFSAERPKGSFSTLEIQRTEQGDSAMYLCASRSTGEGTEAFFGQGTRLTVV.

This clonotype appeared many times. V and J are TRBV27 and TRBJ2-3; 7 bases align to TRBD2. The V gene end was trimmed by 6 bases and the J gene end by 6 bases; junction bases not matched to a gene: 9. Germline CDR1 and CDR2: MNHEY and SMNVEV (reference sequence). This CDR3 is built from 14 residues. The CDR3: CASRSGGGPDTQYF. CDR3 DNA: TGTGCCAGCAGGTCCGGGGGAGGGCCGGATACGCAGTATTTT.

This clonotype was counted many times. The V and J genes are TRBV7-9 and TRBJ1-4; TRBD1 aligns across 7 bases. The V and J ends lost 5 bases and 5 bases, in that order; junction bases with no gene match: 8. The CDR3 sequence is 15 residues long. Germline V gene data show CDR1 as SEHNR and CDR2 as FQNEAQ (reference sequence). The CDR3 DNA sequence: TGTGCCAGCAGCGTCAGGGGGGAACTAAATGAAAAACTGTTTTTT. This translates into CASSVRGELNEKLFF.

This rearrangement joins TRBV3-1 to TRBJ1-1; D not resolved. The length of the CDR3 is 14 residues. V lost 1 base to trimming and J lost 4 bases, with 10 bases between them. The germline V gene has CDR1 LGHDT and CDR2 YNNKEL (reference sequence). The CDR3 spells CASSQVYVGTEAFF. The CDR3 bases are TGTGCCAGCAGCCAAGTTTATGTTGGCACTGAAGCTTTCTTT.

As regards this clonotype: A much larger clone differs from this one at a single base, so this may be a read error. This rearrangement joins TRBV6-5 to TRBJ2-7, with 10 bases matching TRBD1. This CDR3 comprises 14 residues. Looked up from germline, CDR1 is MNHEY and CDR2 is SVGAGI. The CDR3 loop reads CDSSYRTGGYEQYF. The CDR3 DNA is TGTGACAGCAGTTACAGGACAGGGGGCTACGAGCAGTACTTC.

This clonotype was found many times. The chain couples TRBV28 to TRBJ1-6; D is unclear. The CDR3 runs 15 residues. Germline V lookup: CDR1 MDHEN, CDR2 SYDVKM. V shed 1 base and J shed 6 bases, with 10 bases lying between them. The CDR3 nucleotides are TGTGCCAGCAGTTTATCGCCTACCCGTAATTCACCCCTCCACTTT. Its protein is CASSLSPTRNSPLHF.

This clonotype was counted many times. Here the CDR3 reads CASSVGPMGYEQYF. CDR3 nucleotides: TGTGCCAGCAGCGTAGGGCCCATGGGCTACGAGCAGTACTTC. The V and J genes are TRBV9 and TRBJ2-7; D ambiguous. The CDR3 covers 14 residues. V was pared by 0 bases and J by 3 bases, with 10 bases between. Germline V gene data show CDR1 as SGDLS and CDR2 as YYNGEE.

In this sample, this clonotype turned up many times. The J gene is TRBJ1-2, the V gene TRBV2, with D tentatively TRBD1 (5 bases). Per germline, CDR1 SNHLY and CDR2 FYNNEI. This CDR3 region has 15 residues. V was pared by 6 bases and J by 8 bases, with 22 bases between. The CDR3 loop reads CASSVTRNGAAGYTF. Here the CDR3 DNA reads TGTGCCAGCAGCGTTACCAGGAACGGGGCGGCGGGCTACACCTTC.

The chain recombines TRBV6-1 with TRBJ2-1, with D tentatively TRBD2 (6 bases). The CDR3 is 15 amino acids. CDR1 and CDR2 from the germline V gene are MNHNS and SASEGT. Between the trimmed V and J ends, which lost 3 bases and 12 bases, there was a span of 21 bases. CDR3 in DNA: TGTGCCAGCAGTGACCCCGGGACTCCTCTACTCCGGCAGTTCTTC. As protein: CASSDPGTPLLRQFF.

This clonotype was observed at least ten times. The rearrangement uses TRBV6-2 or TRBV6-3 and TRBJ2-4; D is uncertain. V was trimmed by 0 bases and J by 9 bases, leaving 12 bases between them. Germline values: CDR1 MNHEY, CDR2 SVGEGT. The CDR3 is 14 amino acids. DNA for the CDR3: TGTGCCAGCAGTTACTCTGGGGATTGGGGCATTCAGTACTTC. This sequence encodes CASSYSGDWGIQYF.

This clonotype was recorded many times. CDR3 sequence reads: CASSFWIGGDNEQFF. The CDR3 DNA is TGTGCCAGCAGCTTTTGGATAGGGGGGGACAATGAGCAGTTCTTC. The chain has TRBV11-2 and TRBJ2-1, with D tentatively TRBD2 (7 bases). The ends were cut back, 3 bases at V and 5 bases at J, with 14 bases in the middle. Per germline, CDR1 SGHAT and CDR2 FQNNGV. The length of the CDR3 is 15 residues.

To note about this clonotype: A much more abundant neighbour one base away suggests this may be a read error. The chain is built from TRBV5-5 and TRBJ2-4, with 7 bases identical to TRBD2. The CDR3 sequence is 18 residues long. Germline-derived CDR1 and CDR2 are SGHKS and YYEKEE (reference sequence). The ends lost 1 base at V and 13 bases at J; junction bases unmatched: 23. This CDR3 is CASSLSFTRAGTYNEQYF. CDR3 coding DNA: TGTGCCAGCAGCTTGAGTTTTACGCGAGCGGGGACCTACAATGAGCAGTACTTC.

CDR3 nucleotides: TGTGCCAGCAGTCGGGGAGGGGGGCTGCCTGAGCAGTTCTTC. Translation: CASSRGGGLPEQFF. This chain links TRBV2 with TRBJ2-1; D may be TRBD2 (7 bases). V was trimmed by 5 bases and J by 9 bases, leaving 17 bases between them. Germline loops: CDR1 SNHLY, CDR2 FYNNEI. The CDR3 has 14 residues.

This clonotype was seen at least ten times. The chain carries TRBV11-2 and TRBJ1-2, with unresolved D. CDR1 SGHAT and CDR2 FQNNGV come from the germline V gene. This CDR3 has 12 amino acids. Trimming shortened V by 5 bases and J by 8 bases, and 12 bases separated the two germline ends. CDR3 nucleotides: TGTGCCAGCAGCCCCGTCGGGGTAGGCTACACCTTC. Its protein is CASSPVGVGYTF.

This clonotype showed up many times. V gene TRBV27 combines with J gene TRBJ2-7; the match to TRBD1 covers 10 bases. V was clipped by 4 bases and J by 4 bases; unmatched bases: 7. Germline assignment: CDR1 MNHEY and CDR2 SMNVEV (reference sequence). The CDR3 has 15 amino acids. CDR3 bases: TGTGCCAGCAGTTCAGCCGGACAGGGGGGTTACGAGCAGTACTTC. Encoded protein: CASSSAGQGGYEQYF.

This clonotype was detected ten times or more. The rearrangement joins TRBV11-2 to TRBJ1-1; 7 bases align to TRBD1. The trim removed 7 bases at V and 10 bases at J, leaving 12 bases unmatched. Germline V gene data show CDR1 as SGHAT and CDR2 as FQNNGV. The CDR3 contains 13 residues. CDR3 protein: CASTEGAAVRAFF. For the CDR3, the DNA is TGTGCCAGCACGGAGGGGGCGGCGGTCCGAGCTTTCTTT.